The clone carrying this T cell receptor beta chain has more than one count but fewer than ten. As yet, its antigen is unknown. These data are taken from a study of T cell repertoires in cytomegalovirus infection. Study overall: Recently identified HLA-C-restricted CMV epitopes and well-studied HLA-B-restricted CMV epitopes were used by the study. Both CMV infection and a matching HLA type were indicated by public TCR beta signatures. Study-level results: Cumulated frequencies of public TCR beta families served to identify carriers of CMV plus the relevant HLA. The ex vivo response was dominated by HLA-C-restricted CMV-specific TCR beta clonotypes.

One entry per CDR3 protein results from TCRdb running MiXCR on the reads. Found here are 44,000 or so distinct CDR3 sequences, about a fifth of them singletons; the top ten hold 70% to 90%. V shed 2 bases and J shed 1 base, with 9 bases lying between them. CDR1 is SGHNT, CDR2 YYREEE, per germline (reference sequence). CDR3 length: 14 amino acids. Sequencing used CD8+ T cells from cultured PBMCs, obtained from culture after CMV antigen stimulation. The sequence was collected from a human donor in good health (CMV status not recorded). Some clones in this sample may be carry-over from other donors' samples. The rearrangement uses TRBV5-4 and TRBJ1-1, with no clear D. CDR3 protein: CASSFPGRNTEAFF. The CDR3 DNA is TGTGCCAGCAGCTTCCCCGGGAGGAACACTGAAGCTTTCTTT. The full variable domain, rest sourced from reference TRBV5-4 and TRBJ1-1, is ETGVTQSPTHLIKTRGQQVTLRCSSQSGHNTVSWYQQALGQGPQFIFQYYREEENGRGNFPPRFSGLQFPNYSSELNVNALELDDSALYLCASSFPGRNTEAFFGQGTRLTVV.